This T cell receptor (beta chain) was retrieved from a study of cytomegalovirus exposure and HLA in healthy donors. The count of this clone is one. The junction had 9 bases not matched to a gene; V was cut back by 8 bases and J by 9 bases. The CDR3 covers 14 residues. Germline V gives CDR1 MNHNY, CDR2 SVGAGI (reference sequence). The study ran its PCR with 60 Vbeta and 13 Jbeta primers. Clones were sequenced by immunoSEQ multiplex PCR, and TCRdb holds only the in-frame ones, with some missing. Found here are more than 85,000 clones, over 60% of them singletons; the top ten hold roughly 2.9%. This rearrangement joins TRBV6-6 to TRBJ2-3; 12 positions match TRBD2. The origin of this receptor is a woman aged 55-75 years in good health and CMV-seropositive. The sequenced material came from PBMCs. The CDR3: CASETSGRSGTQYF. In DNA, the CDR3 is TGTGCCAGCGAAACTAGCGGGAGGTCCGGCACGCAGTATTTT.